This is a list of T cell receptor beta chains from one sample in a study of shared clonotypes between healthy human individuals. The repertoire was sequenced with immunoSEQ multiplex PCR; TCRdb's copy has only in-frame clones and lacks some. This table has 2 million to 3 million clones, approximately 92% appearing once. Sample: naive CD4+ T cells sorted from blood. These receptors all stem from a man younger than 30 in good health. The CDR3 runs from the conserved cysteine through the conserved F or W. D genes are given only for firm matches. Clone size is shown for a subset of rows, as once, few, many or a class of expanded clone.

>NA|TRBJ2-5|TRBD2|TRBV7-2
CASSPKTSGPRETQYF
TGTGCCAGCAGCCCGAAAACTAGCGGGCCCCGGGAGACCCAGTACTTC
>once|TRBJ1-6|NA|TRBV4-2
CASSQDLATGNSPLHF
TGTGCCAGCAGCCAAGATCTTGCAACGGGGAATTCACCCCTCCACTTT
>NA|TRBJ1-2|NA|TRBV2
CASTMETGRSLNYGYTF
TGTGCCAGCACTATGGAAACAGGCCGAAGTCTCAACTATGGCTACACCTTC
>NA|TRBJ2-2|NA|TRBV9
CASSVAVAQRGTGELFF
TGTGCCAGCAGCGTAGCTGTGGCACAACGGGGCACCGGGGAGCTGTTTTTT
>NA|TRBJ2-5|NA|TRBV30
CAWSDGHQETQYF
TGTGCCTGGAGCGACGGGCATCAAGAGACCCAGTACTTC
>NA|TRBJ2-7|TRBD2|TRBV7-9
CASSTWGPGLAGDEQYF
TGTGCCAGCAGCACCTGGGGACCGGGACTAGCGGGAGACGAGCAGTACTTC
>NA|TRBJ2-7|TRBD2|TRBV7-9
CASSLGLAGVEEQYF
TGTGCCAGCAGCTTGGGACTAGCGGGAGTTGAGGAGCAGTACTTC
>NA|TRBJ2-1|NA|TRBV9
CASSGTTRGSYNEQFF
TGTGCCAGCAGCGGGACCACTCGAGGTTCCTACAATGAGCAGTTCTTC
>NA|TRBJ2-7|TRBD2|TRBV6-5
CASRGTRPTYEQYF
TGTGCCAGCAGGGGGACTAGGCCCACCTACGAGCAGTACTTC
>NA|TRBJ2-7|NA|TRBV5-6
CASRRSGKGIYEQYF
TGTGCCAGCAGACGTTCAGGGAAGGGGATTTACGAGCAGTACTTC
>NA|TRBJ2-7|TRBD1|TRBV11-2
CASSLGQGIPYEQYF
TGTGCCAGCAGCTTGGGACAGGGGATCCCCTACGAGCAGTACTTC
>NA|TRBJ2-2|NA|TRBV5-4
CASSLDRVAAGELFF
TGTGCCAGCAGCTTGGACAGGGTGGCGGCCGGGGAGCTGTTTTTT
>NA|TRBJ1-4|TRBD1|TRBV28
CASSWSGQGDEKLFF
TGTGCCAGCAGTTGGTCGGGACAGGGCGATGAAAAACTGTTTTTT
>NA|TRBJ1-6|TRBD1|TRBV19
CASNPTGTFNSPLHF
TGTGCCAGTAACCCGACAGGGACTTTTAATTCACCCCTCCACTTT
>NA|TRBJ1-1|TRBD1|TRBV6-1
CASSELQGWNTEAFF
TGTGCCAGCAGTGAACTACAGGGGTGGAACACTGAAGCTTTCTTT
>NA|TRBJ2-1|NA|TRBV6-5
CASSYEEGPYNEQFF
TGTGCCAGCAGTTACGAGGAGGGACCATACAATGAGCAGTTCTTC
>once|TRBJ2-7|NA|TRBV10-3
CAISTTGGPYEQYF
TGTGCCATCAGTACAACCGGAGGGCCCTACGAGCAGTACTTC
>NA|TRBJ1-2|NA|TRBV6-5
CASSQAGNYGYTF
TGTGCCAGCAGCCAAGCCGGGAACTATGGCTACACCTTC
>NA|TRBJ2-1|NA|TRBV28
CASSRGDTRSYNEQFF
TGTGCCAGCAGCCGCGGGGACACCCGTTCCTACAATGAGCAGTTCTTC
>NA|TRBJ2-3|NA|TRBV11-3
CASSLGRNTDTQYF
TGTGCCAGCAGCTTAGGACGGAACACAGATACGCAGTATTTT
>NA|TRBJ1-5|TRBD1|TRBV28
CASRPGTGFGQPQHF
TGTGCCAGCCGTCCCGGGACAGGGTTCGGGCAGCCCCAGCATTTT
>NA|TRBJ2-2|TRBD1|TRBV25-1
CASSEYGRGPDTGELFF
TGTGCCAGCAGTGAATACGGCAGGGGGCCCGACACCGGGGAGCTGTTTTTT
>few|TRBJ1-1|NA|TRBV30
CAWSTGQLNTEAFF
TGTGCCTGGAGTACAGGACAGTTGAACACTGAAGCTTTCTTT
>NA|TRBJ2-7|TRBD2|TRBV7-2
CASSPTLAGGSYEQYF
TGTGCCAGCAGCCCTACTCTAGCGGGAGGAAGCTACGAGCAGTACTTC
>NA|TRBJ1-5|NA|TRBV5-1
CASSPTGFSNQPQHF
TGCGCCAGCAGCCCGACAGGTTTTAGCAATCAGCCCCAGCATTTT
>NA|TRBJ2-2|NA|TRBV9
CASSVTGHPITGELFF
TGTGCCAGCAGCGTTACAGGACACCCTATTACCGGGGAGCTGTTTTTT
>NA|TRBJ2-6|TRBD1|TRBV6-1
CASSEGTGGSGANVLTF
TGTGCCAGCAGTGAAGGGACAGGGGGCTCTGGGGCCAACGTCCTGACTTTC
>NA|TRBJ2-1|NA|TRBV27
CASKAGTMTYNEQFF
TGTGCCAGCAAAGCCGGGACAATGACCTACAATGAGCAGTTCTTC
>NA|TRBJ1-6|NA|TRBV5-1
CASSQWDGNYNSPLHF
TGCGCCAGCAGCCAGTGGGACGGGAACTATAATTCACCCCTCCACTTT
>once|TRBJ2-2|TRBD2|TRBV5-1
CASSLSLAGSTGELFF
TGCGCCAGCAGCTTGTCGCTAGCGGGTAGCACCGGGGAGCTGTTTTTT
>once|TRBJ2-1|TRBD2|TRBV27
CASTVRGTSSYNEQFF
TGTGCCAGCACTGTCCGGGGGACTAGCAGTTACAATGAGCAGTTCTTC
>NA|TRBJ2-3|NA|TRBV6-5
CASNRLGQTDTQYF
TGTGCCAGCAACCGACTAGGACAGACAGATACGCAGTATTTT
>NA|TRBJ2-2|NA|TRBV4-3
CASSQGSLTNTGELFF
TGCGCCAGCAGCCAAGGATCCCTGACGAACACCGGGGAGCTGTTTTTT
>NA|TRBJ2-7|NA|TRBV7-9
CASSLAQGPYEQYF
TGTGCCAGCAGCTTAGCACAGGGCCCCTACGAGCAGTACTTC
>NA|TRBJ2-7|NA|TRBV6-5
CASSYSIGITYEQYF
TGTGCCAGCAGTTACTCGATTGGGATCACCTACGAGCAGTACTTC
>few|TRBJ1-5|TRBD1|TRBV5-1
CASSSDRGQPQHF
TGCGCCAGCAGCTCTGACAGGGGTCAGCCCCAGCATTTT
>NA|TRBJ1-2|NA|TRBV5-1
CASSSAGDGYTF
TGCGCCAGCAGCTCCGCGGGGGATGGCTACACCTTC
>NA|TRBJ2-2|NA|TRBV18
CASSGRPTNTGELFF
TGTGCCAGCTCAGGGCGGCCCACGAACACCGGGGAGCTGTTTTTT
>NA|TRBJ1-2|NA|TRBV6-6
CASKRGGYGLHYGYTF
TGTGCCAGCAAGAGGGGGGGCTACGGCTTGCACTATGGCTACACCTTC
>once|TRBJ2-5|NA|TRBV2
CASIKDVGSETQYF
TGTGCCAGCATTAAGGACGTGGGGTCTGAGACCCAGTACTTC
>NA|TRBJ2-7|NA|TRBV11-2
CASSLAGSSYEQYF
TGTGCCAGCAGCTTAGCAGGCAGCTCCTACGAGCAGTACTTC
>NA|TRBJ2-3|TRBD2|TRBV10-3
CAISESRTRPDTQYF
TGTGCCATCAGTGAGTCAAGGACTAGACCAGATACGCAGTATTTT
>NA|TRBJ2-7|TRBD2|TRBV6-5
CASSHGTSGKHEQYF
TGTGCCAGCAGTCATGGGACTAGCGGGAAGCACGAGCAGTACTTC
>NA|TRBJ2-7|NA|TRBV5-1
CASSQGGLGGHEQYF
TGCGCCAGCAGCCAGGGGGGACTAGGAGGTCACGAGCAGTACTTC
>NA|TRBJ1-6|NA|TRBV18
CASSQGGGNSPLHF
TGTGCCAGCTCACAAGGGGGGGGTAATTCACCCCTCCACTTT
>once|TRBJ2-2|TRBD1|TRBV28
CATTGQGGTGELFF
TGTGCCACAACGGGACAGGGCGGGACCGGGGAGCTGTTTTTT
>NA|TRBJ2-3|NA|TRBV5-5
CASSLAPGRTDTQYF
TGTGCCAGCAGCTTGGCCCCAGGGCGCACAGATACGCAGTATTTT
>NA|TRBJ2-7|NA|TRBV7-2
CASSRRGAWEQYF
TGTGCCAGCAGCCGCAGGGGCGCGTGGGAGCAGTACTTC
>NA|TRBJ2-7|NA|TRBV9
CASSVEEQGQYF
TGTGCCAGCAGCGTAGAGGAACAGGGCCAGTACTTC
>NA|TRBJ2-7|NA|TRBV18
CASSPLTPHDTYEQYF
TGTGCCAGCTCACCGCTAACCCCACACGATACCTACGAGCAGTACTTC
>NA|TRBJ2-1|TRBD1|TRBV27
CASSFRTGLYDEQFF
TGTGCCAGCAGTTTTAGGACAGGGCTTTATGATGAGCAGTTCTTC
>NA|TRBJ1-2|TRBD1|TRBV10-3
CAIRRTGRGEAGYTF
TGTGCCATCAGGAGGACAGGGCGAGGGGAAGCTGGCTACACCTTC
>NA|TRBJ2-1|TRBD2|TRBV19
CASSIGTSGSYNEQFF
TGTGCCAGTAGTATAGGGACTAGCGGGAGTTACAATGAGCAGTTCTTC
>NA|TRBJ1-2|NA|TRBV6-1
CASSEVYTNYGYTF
TGTGCCAGCAGTGAAGTGTACACGAACTATGGCTACACCTTC